This T cell receptor (beta chain) was recorded in a study of T-cell memory formation after mild COVID-19 (TCRdb year 2021). General notes on the study: TCR sequence clusters from the two donors were largely donor specific. The cohort comprised two young, previously healthy adult volunteers, one female and one male. In a couple of donors, T-cell clones that expanded and contracted after mild COVID-19 were followed by sequencing TCRalpha and TCRbeta repertoires longitudinally.

Worth noting for this clonotype: Its antigen is still unknown. Per-base qualities were not stored, and no clone one base away is much larger.

TCRdb lists the instrument as Illumina NovaSeq 6000. Using 5'RACE with constant-segment primers, TCRalpha and TCRbeta cDNA libraries were constructed, with sample barcodes and unique molecular identifiers added in the process. RNA was extracted from every sample with Trizol reagent. Library amplification was performed in two PCR steps, and a second sample barcode and Illumina TruSeq adapters were introduced in the second step. The libraries were sequenced on an Illumina NovaSeq using 2 x 150 bp paired-end reads. The study's own analysis went as follows. Demultiplexing of reads and collapsing into UMI-guided consensus sequences were performed with migec v1.2.7. Using mixcr v2.1.11, UMI consensuses were aligned to TRA and TRB V and J templates and then assembled into clonotypes. A clonotype was counted as expanded or contracted only if both edgeR and NoisET called the change significant, with noise models trained on biological replicates. For edgeR calls, the thresholds were a false discovery rate-adjusted p below 0.01 and a log2 fold-change of 1. As an exploratory analysis of dynamics, max-normalized trajectories of the 1000 most abundant clonotypes were examined by PCA with hierarchical clustering. Each responding clone was given a CD4 or CD8 phenotype based on the CD4+ and CD8+ repertoires, which had been sequenced separately. TCRdb cleaned the public reads at Q25 with fastp, built clones with MiXCR and kept in-frame beta chains. Records with the same CDR3 protein are collapsed into one entry carrying the most frequent genes and DNA. The authors' filters were not applied to this entry. In all, the sample holds 580,000 or so distinct CDR3 sequences, and around 16% of those were seen once. Roughly 8% of the sample rests with the top ten.

Ficoll-Paque density gradient centrifugation was used to isolate PBMCs. Results the study describes overall, beyond this receptor: Whether the second-wave clones peaking on day 37 were SARS-CoV-2 specific was not confirmed. Some responding clones were detected in pre-infection memory, suggesting pre-existing cross-reactive memory T cells joined the SARS-CoV-2 response. From day 15 to 85, contracting clones showed balanced CD4/CD8 phenotypes, whereas a second wave of clones that expanded from day 15 to 37 leaned towards CD4+. Contracting CD4+ clones were found mainly in CM and EM memory subsets, while CD8+ clones were enriched in EMRA. Only two mild cases were covered by the study, and larger cohorts that include severe cases with pre-infection samples were considered necessary.

According to the germline V gene, CDR1 reads SGHRS and CDR2 reads YFSETQ. Deletion took 4 bases off V and 5 bases off J, with a span of 19 bases between the germline ends. There are 15 amino acids in the CDR3, from cysteine to phenylalanine inclusive. The retained sequence is limited to the CDR3, 45 bases, with the frame set at the first base. The rearranged chain carries TRBV5-1 and TRBJ2-7; perhaps TRBD2 is the D gene, with 6 bases matching. The receptor was isolated from an adult woman who had mild COVID-19 (a few samples of this study predate the infection). The sample titles of this study are shuffled in the database, so cell type and time point are left out; the donor was told from shared clones. Sequencing was performed on PBMCs or a T cell subset sorted from them (not recorded which). The CDR3 reads CASSPGRDLYNEQYF. Read as DNA, the sequence is TGCGCCAGCAGCCCCGGCCGGGACTTGTATAACGAGCAGTACTTC.